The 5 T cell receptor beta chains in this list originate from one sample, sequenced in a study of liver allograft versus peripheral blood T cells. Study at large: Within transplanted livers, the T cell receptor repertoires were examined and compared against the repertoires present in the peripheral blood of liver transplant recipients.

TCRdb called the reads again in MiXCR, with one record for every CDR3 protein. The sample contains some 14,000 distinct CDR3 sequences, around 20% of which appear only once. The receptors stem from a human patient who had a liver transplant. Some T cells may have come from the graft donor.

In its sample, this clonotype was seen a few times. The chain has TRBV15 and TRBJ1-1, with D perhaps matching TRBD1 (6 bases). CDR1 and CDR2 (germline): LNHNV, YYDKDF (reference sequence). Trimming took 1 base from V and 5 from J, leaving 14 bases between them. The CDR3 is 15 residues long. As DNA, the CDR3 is TGTGCCACCAGCAGAGGTTGGGGGGCCTGGACTGAAGCTTTCTTT. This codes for CATSRGWGAWTEAFF.

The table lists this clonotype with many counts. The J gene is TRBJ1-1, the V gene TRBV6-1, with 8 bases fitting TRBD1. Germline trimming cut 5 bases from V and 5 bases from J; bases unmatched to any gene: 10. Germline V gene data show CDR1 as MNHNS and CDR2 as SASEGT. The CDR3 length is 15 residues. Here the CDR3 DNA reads TGTGCCAGCAGTCCCCGGACAGGGCGGGAGACTGAAGCTTTCTTT. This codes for CASSPRTGRETEAFF.

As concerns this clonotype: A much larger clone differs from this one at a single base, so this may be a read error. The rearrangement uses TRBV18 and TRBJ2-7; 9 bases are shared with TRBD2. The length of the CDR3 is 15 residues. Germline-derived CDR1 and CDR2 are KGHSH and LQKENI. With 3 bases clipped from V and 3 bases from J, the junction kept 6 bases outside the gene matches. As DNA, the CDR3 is TGTGCCAGCTCACCTCTTGGCGGGGGGGGCTACGAGCAGTACTTC. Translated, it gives CASSPLGGGGYEQYF.

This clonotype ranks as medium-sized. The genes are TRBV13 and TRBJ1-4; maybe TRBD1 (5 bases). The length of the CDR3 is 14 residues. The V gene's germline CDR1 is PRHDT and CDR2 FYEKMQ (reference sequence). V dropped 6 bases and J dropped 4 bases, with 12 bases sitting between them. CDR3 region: CASSLRGVNEKLFF. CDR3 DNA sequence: TGTGCCAGCAGTCTACGGGGGGTTAATGAAAAACTGTTTTTT.

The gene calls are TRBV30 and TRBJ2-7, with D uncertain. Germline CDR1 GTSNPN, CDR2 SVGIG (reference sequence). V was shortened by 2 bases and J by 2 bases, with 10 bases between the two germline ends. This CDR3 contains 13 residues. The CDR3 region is CAWSPNIAYEQYF. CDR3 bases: TGTGCCTGGAGTCCGAACATCGCCTACGAGCAGTACTTC.